The clone carrying this T cell receptor (beta chain) was seen once. The data belong to a study of blood T cell repertoires in COVID-19. About the research overall: Acute and convalescent COVID-19 specimens originated in the United States, Italy and Spain. Sources were T cells, B-cell-depleted T cells, or PBMCs; the material itself was cDNA or gDNA.

This CDR3 comprises 13 residues. Per germline, CDR1 SGHTA and CDR2 FQGTGA. V lost 1 base to trimming and J lost 5 bases, with 7 bases between them. Original methodology: Amplification from reference gene primers served as the basis for estimated nucleated cell counts. Profiled with immunoSEQ multiplex PCR; TCRdb holds only in-frame clones, not every one. The V and J calls and clone size come from that table; D and trimming were worked out from the DNA. The sample has over 70,000 clones; about 89% are singletons. The chain combines TRBV7-3 with TRBJ2-3; D call uncertain. The sample consisted of peripheral blood. This receptor was obtained from a man aged 45-60 years with COVID-19, enrolled during active disease. The CDR3 region has the DNA TGTGCCAGCAGCTTAAAGTCGGGAGATACGCAGTATTTT. It translates to CASSLKSGDTQYF.